Following are 4 T cell receptor beta chains from one sample sequenced in a study of CD8+CD57+ T cells in acquired aplastic anemia. All sequencing subjects had displayed CD8+CD57+ cell expansion on flow cytometry. The template used for profiling TCR beta VDJ and CDR3 was genomic DNA. TCRdb itself ran the reads through MiXCR, one entry per CDR3 protein. There are roughly 170,000 distinct CDR3 sequences in the sample; around 50% occur only once, and over 10% lies in the top ten. Source material: sorted CD4+, CD8+, or CD8+CD57+ T cells (not recorded which) from PBMCs. These receptors originate from a human donor with aplastic anemia.

There are a few counts of this clonotype. V usage is TRBV7-7 and J usage is TRBJ2-5; 7 bases align to TRBD1. The CDR3 loop spans 15 amino acids. V dropped 6 bases and J dropped 6; count of bases not matched to a gene: 13. Germline CDR1 and CDR2: SSHAT and FNYEAQ (reference sequence). In nucleotides, the CDR3 is TGTGCCAGCAGGTCCCGTTGGGACAGAGGACAGACCCAGTACTTC. It translates to CASRSRWDRGQTQYF.

This clonotype turned up a few times. CDR3 in DNA: TGCGCCAGCAGACGCAGCCAAGAGACCCAGTACTTC. Protein: CASRRSQETQYF. The chain is built from TRBV10-2 and TRBJ2-5; no definite D call. The CDR3 contains 12 residues. Trimming cost V 6 bases and J 1 base, with 6 bases left between them. Germline loops: CDR1 WSHSY, CDR2 SAAADI.

CDR3 nucleotide sequence: TGTGCCAGCAGTGAACAGAACTCTGGAAACACCATATATTTT. Its protein product is CASSEQNSGNTIYF. The chain couples TRBV2 to TRBJ1-3; D unclear. CDR1 and CDR2 from the germline V gene are SNHLY and FYNNEI. CDR3 size: 14 residues. V was clipped by 2 bases and J by 0 bases, with 5 bases between them.

V is TRBV7-8 and J is TRBJ2-2; D uncertain. Germline loops: CDR1 SGHVS, CDR2 FQNEAQ. V lost 8 bases and J 7 bases, leaving 11 bases between the germline ends. The CDR3 spans 12 residues. This CDR3 reads CASRLGYGELFF. Written as DNA, the CDR3 is TGTGCCAGCCGTTTAGGGTACGGGGAGCTGTTTTTT.